What follows are 13 T cell receptor beta chains derived from one specimen sequenced in a study of blood T cell repertoires in COVID-19. The data were produced by immunoSEQ multiplex PCR, yet TCRdb's version contains in-frame clones alone and is incomplete. The sample yields under 200,000 clones, 70% to 90% seen once. The sequenced sample was peripheral blood. Receptors originate from a man aged 40-55 years with active or convalescent COVID-19.

This chain connects TRBV19 to TRBJ2-3; D not resolved. Trimming took off 5 bases at V and 3 bases at J, with 12 bases between the two ends. The germline V gene has CDR1 LNHDA and CDR2 SQIVND (reference sequence). The CDR3 sequence is 14 residues long. The chain's CDR3 is CASSVSIRTDTQYF. CDR3 sequence (DNA): TGTGCCAGTAGTGTTAGTATCCGGACAGATACGCAGTATTTT. The full variable domain, with the rest looked up from reference TRBV19 and TRBJ2-3, is DGGITQSPKYLFRKEGQNVTLSCEQNLNHDAMYWYRQDPGQGLRLIYYSQIVNDFQKGDIAEGYSVSREKKESFPLTVTSAQKNPTAFYLCASSVSIRTDTQYFGPGTRLTVL.

Here the CDR3 DNA reads TGTGCCACCAGTGATTTCGACAGGGGGGACCAAGAGACCCAGTACTTC. Protein product: CATSDFDRGDQETQYF. The chain carries TRBV24-1 and TRBJ2-5, with 9 bases identical to TRBD1. Per germline, CDR1 KGHDR and CDR2 SFDVKD. The CDR3 runs 16 residues. V was clipped by 1 base and J by 0 bases; unmatched bases: 2.

The rearrangement links TRBV29-1 to TRBJ1-2; D is perhaps TRBD1 (5 bases). The CDR3 extends over 12 amino acids. Per the germline V gene, CDR1 is SQVTM and CDR2 is ANQGSEA. V lost 7 bases and J 0 bases, leaving 9 bases between the germline ends. CDR3 residues: CSAGTANYGYTF. CDR3 sequence (DNA): TGCAGCGCTGGGACTGCTAACTATGGCTACACCTTC. The full variable domain, in which reference TRBV29-1 and TRBJ1-2 provide the parts outside the CDR3, is SAVISQKPSRDICQRGTSLTIQCQVDSQVTMMFWYRQQPGQSLTLIATANQGSEATYESGFVIDKFPISRPNLTFSTLTVSNMSPEDSSIYLCSAGTANYGYTFGSGTRLTVV.

The CDR3 protein is CASSIDPTGFGYTF. The CDR3 region has the DNA TGTGCCAGTAGTATAGACCCTACAGGGTTTGGCTACACCTTC. This chain links TRBV19 with TRBJ1-2, with D maybe TRBD1 (6 bases). Germline CDR1 LNHDA, CDR2 SQIVND (reference sequence). CDR3 length: 14 residues. V shed 0 bases and J shed 7 bases, with 12 bases lying between them.

The V and J genes are TRBV5-3 and TRBJ2-7; TRBD1 agrees at 7 bases. TRBV5-3 has ORF status, its function being uncertain. The J segment lost 6 bases and the V segment lost 3 bases, leaving 15 bases of the junction unmatched. There are 16 residues in the CDR3. The CDR3 nucleotides are TGTGCCAGAAGCTGGATGAGGGGGACAGTTCACTTCGAGCAGTACTTC. Amino acid sequence: CARSWMRGTVHFEQYF.

The V and J genes are TRBV11-3 and TRBJ1-1, with TRBD1 matching over 8 bases. The V gene's germline CDR1 is SGHNT and CDR2 YENEEA. V trimming: 5 bases; J trimming: 9 bases; junction bases outside the gene matches: 11. The CDR3 loop spans 14 amino acids. CDR3 amino acids: CASSLTRTGWQAFF. CDR3 coding DNA: TGTGCCAGCAGCCTTACTCGGACAGGGTGGCAAGCTTTCTTT.

The chain combines TRBV6-5 with TRBJ2-7; 10 bases agree with TRBD1. Per germline, CDR1 MNHEY and CDR2 SVGAGI. This CDR3 region has 12 residues. Trimming removed 6 bases from V and 6 bases from J; junction bases left unmatched: 2. This chain's CDR3 is CASRTGGGEQYF. CDR3 nucleotide sequence: TGTGCCAGCAGGACAGGGGGCGGCGAGCAGTACTTC.

Comments on this clone: An end of the junction differs from the germline gene, which may be a read error. The chain recombines TRBV11-2 with TRBJ2-2; 9 bases are shared with TRBD2. This CDR3 is 15 amino acids long. The germline gives CDR1 SGHAT, CDR2 FQNNGV. The CDR3 sequence: CASRLAGVSTGELFF. DNA for the CDR3: TGTGCCAGCAGATTAGCGGGAGTAAGCACCGGGGAGCTGTTTTTT.

The chain recombines TRBV24-1 with TRBJ2-5, with 7 nucleotides matching TRBD1. CDR3 length equals 14 residues. Germline CDR1 is KGHDR and CDR2 is SFDVKD. The V gene end was trimmed by 4 bases and the J gene end by 9 bases; junction bases not matched to a gene: 10. The CDR3 coding sequence is TGTGCCACCAGTGAGGGGACAGAGACCTGGGCCCAGTACTTC. This encodes CATSEGTETWAQYF.

The rearrangement joins TRBV27 to TRBJ2-7; 8 bases match TRBD1. The germline CDR1 and CDR2 sequences are MNHEY and SMNVEV (reference sequence). The ends lost 3 bases at V and 4 bases at J; junction bases unmatched: 8. CDR3 length equals 15 residues. CDR3 loop: CASSLLGRGRYEQYF. The CDR3 DNA follows: TGTGCCAGCAGTTTGCTAGGCAGGGGGCGGTACGAGCAGTACTTC.

This chain links TRBV5-5 with TRBJ2-3; 10 nucleotides align to TRBD2. The CDR3 runs 16 residues. Trimming cost V 3 bases and J 7 bases; bases outside gene matches: 11. Germline lookup yields CDR1 SGHKS and CDR2 YYEKEE (reference sequence). The DNA for the CDR3 is TGTGCCAGCAGCTCTATTAGCGGGGGGATGGGAAATACGCAGTATTTT. Translated, it gives CASSSISGGMGNTQYF.

V and J are TRBV4-1 and TRBJ1-1; 9 nucleotides line up with TRBD1. Looked up from germline, CDR1 is MGHRA and CDR2 is YSYEKL. J lost 5 bases, V lost 4 bases, and 11 bases had no gene match. The CDR3 spans 16 residues. The CDR3 region is CASSLPPGQGGTEAFF. The CDR3 nucleotides are TGCGCCAGCAGCCTTCCGCCGGGACAGGGAGGGACTGAAGCTTTCTTT.

The chain uses TRBV5-4 and TRBJ1-2; 12 bases fit TRBD1. Germline CDR1 and CDR2: SGHNT and YYREEE (reference sequence). The CDR3 consists of 15 residues. V shed 4 bases and J 8 bases; nucleotides not matched to a gene: 9. The CDR3 is CASSPMGQGARGYTF. Written as DNA, the CDR3 is TGTGCCAGCAGCCCAATGGGACAGGGGGCGAGGGGCTACACCTTC.